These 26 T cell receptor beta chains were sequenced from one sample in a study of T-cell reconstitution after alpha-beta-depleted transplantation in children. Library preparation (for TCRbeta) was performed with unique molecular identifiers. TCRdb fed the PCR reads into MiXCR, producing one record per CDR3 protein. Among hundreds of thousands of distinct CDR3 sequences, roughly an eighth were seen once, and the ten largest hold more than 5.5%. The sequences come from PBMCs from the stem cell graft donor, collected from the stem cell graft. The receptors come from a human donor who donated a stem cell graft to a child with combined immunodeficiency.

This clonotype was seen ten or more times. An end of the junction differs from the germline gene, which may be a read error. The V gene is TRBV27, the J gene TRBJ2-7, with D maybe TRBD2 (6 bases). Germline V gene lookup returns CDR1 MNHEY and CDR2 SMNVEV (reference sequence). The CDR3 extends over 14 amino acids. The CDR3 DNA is TGTGCCAGCAGCTTATACCGGGGGTCCTACGAGCAGTACTTC. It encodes CASSLYRGSYEQYF.

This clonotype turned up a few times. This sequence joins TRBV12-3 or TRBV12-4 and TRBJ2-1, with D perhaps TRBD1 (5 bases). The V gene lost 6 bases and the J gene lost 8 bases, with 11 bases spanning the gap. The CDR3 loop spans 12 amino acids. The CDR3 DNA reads TGTGCCAGCAGCCAAGGGGTAGATGAGCAGTTCTTC. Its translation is CASSQGVDEQFF.

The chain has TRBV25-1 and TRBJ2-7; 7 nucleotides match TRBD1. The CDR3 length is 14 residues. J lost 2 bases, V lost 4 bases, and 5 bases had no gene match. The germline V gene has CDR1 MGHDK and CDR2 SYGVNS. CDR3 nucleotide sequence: TGTGCCAGCAGTGTCCGACAGGGTCCCTACGAGCAGTACTTC. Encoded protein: CASSVRQGPYEQYF.

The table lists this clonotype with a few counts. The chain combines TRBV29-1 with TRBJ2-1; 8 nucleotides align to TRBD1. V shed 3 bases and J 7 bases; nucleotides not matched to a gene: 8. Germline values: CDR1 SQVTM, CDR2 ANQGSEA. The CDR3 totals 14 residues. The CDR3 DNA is TGCAGCGTTGATCCCCAGGGGGCGGTTAATGAGCAGTTCTTC. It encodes CSVDPQGAVNEQFF.

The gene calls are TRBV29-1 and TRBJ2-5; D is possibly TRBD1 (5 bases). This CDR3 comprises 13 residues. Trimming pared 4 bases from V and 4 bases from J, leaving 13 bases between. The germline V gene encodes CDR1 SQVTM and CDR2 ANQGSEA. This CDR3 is CSVGTSLLETQYF. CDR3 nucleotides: TGCAGCGTTGGGACATCGCTCTTAGAGACCCAGTACTTC.

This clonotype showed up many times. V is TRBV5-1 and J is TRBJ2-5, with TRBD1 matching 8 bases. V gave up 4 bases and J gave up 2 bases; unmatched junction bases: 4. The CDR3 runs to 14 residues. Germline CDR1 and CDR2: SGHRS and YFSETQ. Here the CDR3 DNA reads TGCGCCAGCAGCGGGGACAGGAGACAAGAGACCCAGTACTTC. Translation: CASSGDRRQETQYF.

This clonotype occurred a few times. In DNA, the CDR3 is TGCAGTGCTAGAGATCGGGGACAGGGATCAGCTAACTATGGCTACACCTTC. This translates into CSARDRGQGSANYGYTF. The J gene is TRBJ1-2, the V gene TRBV20-1; 9 bases line up with TRBD1. The CDR3 is made up of 17 amino acids. Trimming removed 0 bases from V and 0 bases from J; junction bases left unmatched: 8. Germline CDR1 reads DFQATT; CDR2 reads SNEGSKA (reference sequence).

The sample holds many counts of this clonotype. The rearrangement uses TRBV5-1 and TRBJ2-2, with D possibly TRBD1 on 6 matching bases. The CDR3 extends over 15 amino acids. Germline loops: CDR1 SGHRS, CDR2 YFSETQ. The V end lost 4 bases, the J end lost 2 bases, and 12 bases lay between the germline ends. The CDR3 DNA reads TGCGCCAGCAGCCAGGGGACAATCAACACCGGGGAGCTGTTTTTT. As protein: CASSQGTINTGELFF.

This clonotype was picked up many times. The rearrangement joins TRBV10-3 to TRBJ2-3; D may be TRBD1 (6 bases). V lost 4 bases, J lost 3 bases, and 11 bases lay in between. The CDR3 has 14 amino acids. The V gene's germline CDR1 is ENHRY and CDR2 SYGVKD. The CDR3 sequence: CAISAEGVTDTQYF. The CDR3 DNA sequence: TGTGCCATCAGTGCTGAGGGGGTGACAGATACGCAGTATTTT.

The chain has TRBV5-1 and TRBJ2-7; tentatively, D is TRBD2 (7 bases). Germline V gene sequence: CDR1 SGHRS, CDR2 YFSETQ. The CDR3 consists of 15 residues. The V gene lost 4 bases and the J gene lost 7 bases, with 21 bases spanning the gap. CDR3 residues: CASSAGGGALWEQYF. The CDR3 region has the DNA TGCGCCAGCAGCGCCGGAGGGGGGGCTCTGTGGGAGCAGTACTTC.

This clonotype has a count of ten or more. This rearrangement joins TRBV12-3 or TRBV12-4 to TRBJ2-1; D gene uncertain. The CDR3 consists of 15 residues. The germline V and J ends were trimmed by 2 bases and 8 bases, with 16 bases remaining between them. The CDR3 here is CASSLWPLEDDEQFF. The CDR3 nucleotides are TGTGCCAGCAGTTTATGGCCCCTTGAAGACGATGAGCAGTTCTTC.

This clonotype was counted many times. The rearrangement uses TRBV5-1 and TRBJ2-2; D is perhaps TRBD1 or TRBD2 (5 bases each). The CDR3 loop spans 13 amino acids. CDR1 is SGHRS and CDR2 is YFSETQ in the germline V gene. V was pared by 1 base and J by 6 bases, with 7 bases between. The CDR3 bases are TGCGCCAGCAGCTTGTTGGGGGCCGGGGAGCTGTTTTTT. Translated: CASSLLGAGELFF.

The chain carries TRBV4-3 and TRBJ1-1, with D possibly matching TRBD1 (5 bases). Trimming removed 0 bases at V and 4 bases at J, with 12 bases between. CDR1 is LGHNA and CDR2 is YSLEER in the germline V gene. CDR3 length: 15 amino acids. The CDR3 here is CASSQDAGLGTEAFF. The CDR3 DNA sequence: TGCGCCAGCAGCCAAGACGCGGGACTGGGCACTGAAGCTTTCTTT.

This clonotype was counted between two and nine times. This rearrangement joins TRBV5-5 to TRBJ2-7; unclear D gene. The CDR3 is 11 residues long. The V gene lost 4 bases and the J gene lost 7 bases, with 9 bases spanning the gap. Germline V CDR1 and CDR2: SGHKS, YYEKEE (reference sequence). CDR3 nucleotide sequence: TGTGCCAGCAGCGAACGTGAGGAGCAGTACTTC. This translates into CASSEREEQYF.

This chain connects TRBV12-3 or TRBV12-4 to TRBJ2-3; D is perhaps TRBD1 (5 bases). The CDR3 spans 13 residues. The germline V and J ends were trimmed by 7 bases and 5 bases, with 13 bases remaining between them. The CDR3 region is CASIPTQGDTQYF. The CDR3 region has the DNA TGTGCCAGCATCCCCACCCAGGGAGATACGCAGTATTTT.

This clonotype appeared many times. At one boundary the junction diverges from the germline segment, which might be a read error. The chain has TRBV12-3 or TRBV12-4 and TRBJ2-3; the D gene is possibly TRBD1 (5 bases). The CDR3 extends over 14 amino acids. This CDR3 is CASSLGVPTDTQYF. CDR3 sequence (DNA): TGCGCCAGCAGCCTAGGGGTACCCACGGATACGCAGTATTTT.

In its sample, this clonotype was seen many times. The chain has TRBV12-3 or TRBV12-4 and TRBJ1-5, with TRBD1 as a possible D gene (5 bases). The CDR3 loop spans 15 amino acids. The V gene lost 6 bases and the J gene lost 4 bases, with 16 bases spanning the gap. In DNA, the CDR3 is TGTGCCAGCAGCCCCCCGGGGGATAGGAATCAGCCCCAGCATTTT. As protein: CASSPPGDRNQPQHF.

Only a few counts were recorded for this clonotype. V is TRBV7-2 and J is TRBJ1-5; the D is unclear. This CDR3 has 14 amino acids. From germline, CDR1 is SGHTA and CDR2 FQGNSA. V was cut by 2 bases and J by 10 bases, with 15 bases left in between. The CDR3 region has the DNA TGTGCCAGCAGCTTAATCGCGAGTGCAGCCCCCCAGCATTTT. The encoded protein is CASSLIASAAPQHF.

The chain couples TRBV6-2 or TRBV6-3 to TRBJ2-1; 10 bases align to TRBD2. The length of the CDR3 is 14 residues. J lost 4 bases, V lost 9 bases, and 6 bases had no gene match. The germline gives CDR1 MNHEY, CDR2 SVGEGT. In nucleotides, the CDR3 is TGTGCCAGTGTCCGGACTAGCGGATACAATGAGCAGTTCTTC. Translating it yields CASVRTSGYNEQFF.

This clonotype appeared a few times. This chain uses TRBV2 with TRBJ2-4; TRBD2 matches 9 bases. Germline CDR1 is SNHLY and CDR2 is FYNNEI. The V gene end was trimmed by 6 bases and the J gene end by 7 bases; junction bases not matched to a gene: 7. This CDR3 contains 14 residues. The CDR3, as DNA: TGTGCCAGCAGGCGCCTAGCGGGACGGAACATTCAGTACTTC. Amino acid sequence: CASRRLAGRNIQYF.

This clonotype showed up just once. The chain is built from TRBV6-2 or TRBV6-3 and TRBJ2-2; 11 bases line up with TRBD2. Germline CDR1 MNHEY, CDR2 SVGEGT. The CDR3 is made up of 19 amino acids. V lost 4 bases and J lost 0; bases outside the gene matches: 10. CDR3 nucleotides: TGTGCCAGCAGTTCGTATCCAGGACTAGCGGGTACGAACACCGGGGAGCTGTTTTTT. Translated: CASSSYPGLAGTNTGELFF.

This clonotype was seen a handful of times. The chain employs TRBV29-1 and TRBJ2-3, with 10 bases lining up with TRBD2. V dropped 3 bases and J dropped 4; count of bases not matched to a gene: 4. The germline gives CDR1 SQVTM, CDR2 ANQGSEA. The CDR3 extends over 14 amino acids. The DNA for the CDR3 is TGCAGCGTTGATGGGAGCGGGGGGGCAGATACGCAGTATTTT. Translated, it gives CSVDGSGGADTQYF.

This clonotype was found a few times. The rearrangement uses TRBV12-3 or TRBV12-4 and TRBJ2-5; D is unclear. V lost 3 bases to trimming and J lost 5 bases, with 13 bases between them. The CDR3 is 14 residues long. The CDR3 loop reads CASSLVREVETQYF. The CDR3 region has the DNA TGTGCCAGCAGTTTGGTTAGAGAGGTGGAGACCCAGTACTTC.

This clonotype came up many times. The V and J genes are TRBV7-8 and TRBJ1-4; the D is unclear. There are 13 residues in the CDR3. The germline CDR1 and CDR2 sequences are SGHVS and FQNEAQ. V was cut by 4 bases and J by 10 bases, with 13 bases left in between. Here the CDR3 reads CASSYTEEGKLFF. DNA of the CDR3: TGTGCCAGCAGCTACACCGAGGAGGGAAAACTGTTTTTT. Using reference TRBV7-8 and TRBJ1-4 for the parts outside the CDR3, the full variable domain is GAGVSQSPRYKVAKRGQDVALRCDPISGHVSLFWYQQALGQGPEFLTYFQNEAQLDKSGLPSDRFFAERPEGSVSTLKIQRTQQEDSAVYLCASSYTEEGKLFFGSGTQLSVL.

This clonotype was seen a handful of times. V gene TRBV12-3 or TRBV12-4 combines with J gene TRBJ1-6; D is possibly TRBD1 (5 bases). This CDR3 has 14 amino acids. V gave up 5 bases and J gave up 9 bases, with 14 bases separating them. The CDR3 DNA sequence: TGTGCCAGCAGTGTCGAGGGCGGGGGTTCACCCCTCCACTTT. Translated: CASSVEGGGSPLHF.

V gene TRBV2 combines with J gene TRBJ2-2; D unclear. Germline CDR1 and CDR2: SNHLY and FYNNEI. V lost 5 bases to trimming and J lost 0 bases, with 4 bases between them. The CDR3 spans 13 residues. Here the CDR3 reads CASSNPNTGELFF. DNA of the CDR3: TGTGCCAGCAGTAACCCGAACACCGGGGAGCTGTTTTTT.